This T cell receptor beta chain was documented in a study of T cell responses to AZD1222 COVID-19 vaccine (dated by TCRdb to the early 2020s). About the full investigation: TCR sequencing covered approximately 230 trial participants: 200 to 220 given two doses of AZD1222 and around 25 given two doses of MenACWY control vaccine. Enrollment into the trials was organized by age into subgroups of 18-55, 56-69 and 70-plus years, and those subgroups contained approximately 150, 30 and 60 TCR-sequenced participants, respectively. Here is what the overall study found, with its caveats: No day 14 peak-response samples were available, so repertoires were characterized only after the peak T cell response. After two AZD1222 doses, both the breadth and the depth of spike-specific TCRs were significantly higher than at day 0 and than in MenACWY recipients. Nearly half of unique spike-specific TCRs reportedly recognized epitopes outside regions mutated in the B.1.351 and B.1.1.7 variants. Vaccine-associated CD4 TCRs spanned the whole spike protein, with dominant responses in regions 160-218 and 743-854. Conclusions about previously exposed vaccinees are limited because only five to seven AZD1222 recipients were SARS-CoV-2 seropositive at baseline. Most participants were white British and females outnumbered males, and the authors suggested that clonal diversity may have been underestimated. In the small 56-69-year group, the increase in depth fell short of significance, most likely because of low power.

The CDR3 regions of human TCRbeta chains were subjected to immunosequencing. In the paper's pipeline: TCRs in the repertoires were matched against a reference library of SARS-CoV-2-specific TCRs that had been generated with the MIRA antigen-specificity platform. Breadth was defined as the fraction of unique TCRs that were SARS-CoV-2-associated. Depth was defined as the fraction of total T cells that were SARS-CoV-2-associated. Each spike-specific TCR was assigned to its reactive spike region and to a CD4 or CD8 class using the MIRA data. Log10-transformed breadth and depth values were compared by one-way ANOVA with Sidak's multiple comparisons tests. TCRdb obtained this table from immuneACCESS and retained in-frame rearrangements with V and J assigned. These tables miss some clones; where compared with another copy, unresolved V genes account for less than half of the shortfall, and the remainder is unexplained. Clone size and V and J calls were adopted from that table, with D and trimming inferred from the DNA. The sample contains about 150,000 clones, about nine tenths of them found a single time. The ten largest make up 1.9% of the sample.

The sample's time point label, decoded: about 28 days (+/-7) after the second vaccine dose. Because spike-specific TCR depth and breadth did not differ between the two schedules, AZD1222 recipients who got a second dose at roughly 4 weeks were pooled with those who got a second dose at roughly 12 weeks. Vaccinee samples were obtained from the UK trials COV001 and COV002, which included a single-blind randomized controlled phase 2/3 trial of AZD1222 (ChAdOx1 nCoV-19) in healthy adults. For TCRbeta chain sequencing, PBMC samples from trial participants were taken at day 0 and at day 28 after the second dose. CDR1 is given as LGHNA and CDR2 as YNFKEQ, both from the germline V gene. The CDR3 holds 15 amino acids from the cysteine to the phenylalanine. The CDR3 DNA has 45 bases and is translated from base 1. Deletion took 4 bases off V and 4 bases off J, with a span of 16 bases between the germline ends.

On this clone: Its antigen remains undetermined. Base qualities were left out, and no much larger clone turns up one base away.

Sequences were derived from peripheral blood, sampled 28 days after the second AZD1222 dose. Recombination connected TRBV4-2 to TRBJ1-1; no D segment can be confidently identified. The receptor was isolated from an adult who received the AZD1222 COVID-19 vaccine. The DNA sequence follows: TGTGCCAGCAGCCTTGGTGAAGATGGCTCCACTGAAGCTTTCTTT. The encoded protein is CASSLGEDGSTEAFF.